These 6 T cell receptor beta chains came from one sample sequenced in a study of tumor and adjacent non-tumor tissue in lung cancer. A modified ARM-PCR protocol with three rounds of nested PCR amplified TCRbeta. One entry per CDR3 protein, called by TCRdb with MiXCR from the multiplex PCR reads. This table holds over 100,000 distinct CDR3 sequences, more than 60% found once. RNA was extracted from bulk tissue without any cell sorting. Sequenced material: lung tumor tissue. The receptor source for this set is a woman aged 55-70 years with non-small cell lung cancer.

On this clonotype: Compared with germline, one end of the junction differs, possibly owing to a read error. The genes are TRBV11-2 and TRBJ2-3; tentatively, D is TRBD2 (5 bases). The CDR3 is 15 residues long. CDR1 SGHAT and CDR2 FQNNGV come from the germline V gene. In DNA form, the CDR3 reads TGTGCCAGCAGCGCCACCGGGATGGCCACAGTTACGCAGTACTTT. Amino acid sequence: CASSATGMATVTQYF. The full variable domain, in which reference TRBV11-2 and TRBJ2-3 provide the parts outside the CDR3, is EAGVAQSPRYKIIEKRQSVAFWCNPISGHATLYWYQQILGQGPKLLIQFQNNGVVDDSQLPKDRFSAERLKGVDSTLKIQPAKLEDSAVYLCASSATGMATVTQYFGPGTRLTVL.

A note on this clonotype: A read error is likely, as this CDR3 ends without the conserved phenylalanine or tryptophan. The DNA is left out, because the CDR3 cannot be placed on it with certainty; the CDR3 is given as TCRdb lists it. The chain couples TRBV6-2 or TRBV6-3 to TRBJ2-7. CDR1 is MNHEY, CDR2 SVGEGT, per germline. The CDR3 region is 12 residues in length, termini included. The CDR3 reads CASSLPSYEEYL.

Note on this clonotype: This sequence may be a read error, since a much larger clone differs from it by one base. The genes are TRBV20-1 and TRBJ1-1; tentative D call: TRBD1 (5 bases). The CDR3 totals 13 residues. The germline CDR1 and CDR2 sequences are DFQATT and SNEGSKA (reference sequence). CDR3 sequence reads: CSATIPGHTEALF. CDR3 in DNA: TGCAGTGCTACCATACCAGGACACACTGAAGCTTTGTTT.

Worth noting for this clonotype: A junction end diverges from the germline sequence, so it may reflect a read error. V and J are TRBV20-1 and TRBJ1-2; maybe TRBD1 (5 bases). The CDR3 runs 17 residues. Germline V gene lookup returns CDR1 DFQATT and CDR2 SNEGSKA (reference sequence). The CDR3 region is CSARPFQQGVGSYGNTF. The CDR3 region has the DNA TGCAGTGCTAGACCTTTCCAACAAGGGGTAGGTTCCTATGGCAACACCTTC.

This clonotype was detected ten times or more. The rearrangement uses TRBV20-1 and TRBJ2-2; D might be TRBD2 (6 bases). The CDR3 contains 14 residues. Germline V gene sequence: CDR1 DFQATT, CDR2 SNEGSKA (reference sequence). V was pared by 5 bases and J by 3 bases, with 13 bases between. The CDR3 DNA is TGCAGTGCTTCGGAGGGGCAGTACACCGGGGAGCTGTTTTTT. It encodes CSASEGQYTGELFF.

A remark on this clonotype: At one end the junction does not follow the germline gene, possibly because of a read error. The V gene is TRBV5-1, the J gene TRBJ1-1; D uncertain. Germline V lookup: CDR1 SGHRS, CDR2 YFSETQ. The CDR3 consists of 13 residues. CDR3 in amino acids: CASNLAGSTEAFF. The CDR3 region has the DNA TGCGCCAGCAACTTGGCCGGGAGTACTGAAGCTTTCTTT.